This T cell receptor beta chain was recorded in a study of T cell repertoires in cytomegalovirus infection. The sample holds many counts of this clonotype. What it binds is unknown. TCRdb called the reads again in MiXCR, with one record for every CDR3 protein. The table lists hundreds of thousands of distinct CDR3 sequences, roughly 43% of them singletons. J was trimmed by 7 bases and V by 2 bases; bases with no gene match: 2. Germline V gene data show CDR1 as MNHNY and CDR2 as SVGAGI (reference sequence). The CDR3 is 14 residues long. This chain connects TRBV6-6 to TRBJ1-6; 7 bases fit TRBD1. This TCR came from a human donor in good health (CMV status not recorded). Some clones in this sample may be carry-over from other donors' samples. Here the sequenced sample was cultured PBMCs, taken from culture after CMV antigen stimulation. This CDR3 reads CASSYRGQNSPLHF. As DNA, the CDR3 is TGTGCCAGCAGTTACAGGGGGCAAAATTCACCCCTCCACTTT.